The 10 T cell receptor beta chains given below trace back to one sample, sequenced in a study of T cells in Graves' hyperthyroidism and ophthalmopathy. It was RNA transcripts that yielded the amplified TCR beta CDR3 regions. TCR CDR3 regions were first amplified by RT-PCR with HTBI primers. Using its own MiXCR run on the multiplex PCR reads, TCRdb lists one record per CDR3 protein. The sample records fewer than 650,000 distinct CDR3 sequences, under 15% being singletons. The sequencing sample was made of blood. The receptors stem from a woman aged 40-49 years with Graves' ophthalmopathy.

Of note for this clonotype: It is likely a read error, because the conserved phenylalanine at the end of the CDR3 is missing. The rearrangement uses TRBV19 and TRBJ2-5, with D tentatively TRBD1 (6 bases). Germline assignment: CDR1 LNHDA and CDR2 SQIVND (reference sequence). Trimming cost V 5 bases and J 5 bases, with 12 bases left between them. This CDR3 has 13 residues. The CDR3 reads CASSRGQGETQYL. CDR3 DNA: TGTGCCAGTAGTCGTGGCCAGGGGGAGACCCAGTACCTC.

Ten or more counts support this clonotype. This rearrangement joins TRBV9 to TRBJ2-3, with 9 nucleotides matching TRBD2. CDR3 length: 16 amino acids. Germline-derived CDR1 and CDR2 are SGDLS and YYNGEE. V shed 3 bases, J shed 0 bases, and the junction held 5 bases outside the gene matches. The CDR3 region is CASSARLAASTDTQYF. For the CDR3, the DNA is TGTGCCAGCAGCGCCCGACTAGCGGCTAGCACAGATACGCAGTATTTT. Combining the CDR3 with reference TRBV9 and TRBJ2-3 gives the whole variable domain DSGVTQTPKHLITATGQRVTLRCSPRSGDLSVYWYQQSLDQGLQFLIQYYNGEERAKGNILERFSAQQFPDLHSELNLSSLELGDSALYFCASSARLAASTDTQYFGPGTRLTVL.

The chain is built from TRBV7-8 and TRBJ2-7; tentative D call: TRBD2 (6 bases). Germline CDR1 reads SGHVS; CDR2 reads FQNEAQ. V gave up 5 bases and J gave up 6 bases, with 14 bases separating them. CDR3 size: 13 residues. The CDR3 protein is CASSPATRGEQYF. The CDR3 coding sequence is TGTGCCAGCAGCCCGGCGACTAGGGGCGAGCAGTACTTC.

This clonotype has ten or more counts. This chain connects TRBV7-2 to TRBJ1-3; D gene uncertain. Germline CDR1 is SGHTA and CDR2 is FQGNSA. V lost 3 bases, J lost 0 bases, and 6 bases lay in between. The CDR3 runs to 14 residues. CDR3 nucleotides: TGTGCCAGCAGCTTCATGGCCTCTGGAAACACCATATATTTT. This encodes CASSFMASGNTIYF.

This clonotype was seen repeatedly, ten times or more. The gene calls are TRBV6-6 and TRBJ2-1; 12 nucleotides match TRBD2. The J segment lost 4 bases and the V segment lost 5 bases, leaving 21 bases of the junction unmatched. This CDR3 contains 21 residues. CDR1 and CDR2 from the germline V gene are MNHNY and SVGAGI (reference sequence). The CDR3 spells CASSLNKGGASGRAPYNEQFF. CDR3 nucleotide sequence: TGTGCCAGCAGTCTCAATAAGGGGGGAGCTAGCGGGAGGGCACCTTACAATGAGCAGTTCTTC.

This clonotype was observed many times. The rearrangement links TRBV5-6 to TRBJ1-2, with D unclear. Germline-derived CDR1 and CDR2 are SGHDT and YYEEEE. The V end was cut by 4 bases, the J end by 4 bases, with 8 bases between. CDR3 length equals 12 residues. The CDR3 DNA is TGTGCCAGCAGCCCCAGGCGCTATGGCTACACCTTC. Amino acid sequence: CASSPRRYGYTF.

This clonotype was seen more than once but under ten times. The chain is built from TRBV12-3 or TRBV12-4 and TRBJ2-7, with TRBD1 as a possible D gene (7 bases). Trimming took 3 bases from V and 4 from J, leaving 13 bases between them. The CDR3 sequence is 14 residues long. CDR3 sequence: CASSFNAGGYEQYF. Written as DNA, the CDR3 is TGTGCCAGCAGTTTTAACGCAGGGGGGTACGAGCAGTACTTC.

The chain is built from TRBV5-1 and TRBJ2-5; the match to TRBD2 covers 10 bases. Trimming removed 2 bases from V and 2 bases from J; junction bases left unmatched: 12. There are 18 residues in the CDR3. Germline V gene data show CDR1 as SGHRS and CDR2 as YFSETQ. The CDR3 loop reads CASSLGGTSDGAQETQYF. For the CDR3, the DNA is TGCGCCAGCAGCTTAGGGGGGACTAGCGACGGGGCACAAGAGACCCAGTACTTC.

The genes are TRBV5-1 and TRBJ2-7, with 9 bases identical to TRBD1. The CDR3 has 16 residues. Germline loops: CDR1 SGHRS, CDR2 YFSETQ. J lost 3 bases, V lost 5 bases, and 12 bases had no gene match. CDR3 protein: CASRGTGRFGDYEQYF. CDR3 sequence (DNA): TGCGCCAGCAGAGGGACAGGGAGATTTGGAGACTACGAGCAGTACTTC.

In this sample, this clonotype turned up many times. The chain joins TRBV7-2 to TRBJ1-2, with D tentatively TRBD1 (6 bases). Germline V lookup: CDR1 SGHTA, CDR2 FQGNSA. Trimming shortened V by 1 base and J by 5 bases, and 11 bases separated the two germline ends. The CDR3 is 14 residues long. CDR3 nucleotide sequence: TGTGCCAGCAGCTTAGAAGGGGGTCCTTATGGCTACACCTTC. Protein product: CASSLEGGPYGYTF.